Listed below are T cell receptor beta chains from one sample, sequenced in a study of blood T cell repertoires in COVID-19. The table came from immunoSEQ multiplex PCR; TCRdb's copy has only in-frame clones and leaves some out. The repertoire holds nearly 100,000 clones, with about 86% as singletons. Sequencing used peripheral blood. The receptors were sampled from an older man with acute or convalescent COVID-19. Each CDR3 is given with its conserved first and last residue. D genes are given only for firm matches. The size entry is marked missing in some rows and otherwise reads once, few, many or a size class.

CDR3 length	clone size	D gene	J gene	V gene	CDR3 protein	CDR3 DNA
15	few	TRBD2	TRBJ2-7	TRBV28	CASSFVAGDSYEQYF	TGTGCCAGCAGTTTCGTCGCGGGAGATAGCTACGAGCAGTACTTC
14	-	-	TRBJ1-1	TRBV18	CASSVGMEGTEAFF	TGTGCCAGCTCAGTAGGGATGGAGGGCACTGAAGCTTTCTTT
16	-	TRBD1	TRBJ2-1	TRBV19	CASSIYRTGKIDEQFF	TGTGCCAGTAGTATATATCGGACAGGGAAAATCGATGAGCAGTTCTTC
15	-	-	TRBJ2-3	TRBV7-2	CASSLDGGSTDTQYF	TGTGCCAGCAGCTTAGACGGCGGGAGCACAGATACGCAGTATTTT
15	-	-	TRBJ2-3	TRBV19	CASQGRRDGTDTQYF	TGTGCCAGTCAGGGCAGGCGGGATGGCACAGATACGCAGTATTTT
16	-	-	TRBJ1-6	TRBV19	CASSRNAGGANSPLHF	TGTGCCAGTAGTAGAAACGCCGGCGGGGCCAATTCACCCCTCCACTTT
11	-	-	TRBJ2-3	TRBV28	CASSPRDTQYF	TGTGCCAGCAGCCCGCGGGATACGCAGTATTTT
14	-	-	TRBJ1-1	TRBV4-3	CASSHHRGNTEAFF	TGCGCCAGCAGCCATCACCGGGGAAACACTGAAGCTTTCTTT
16	-	-	TRBJ2-5	TRBV3-1/TRBV3-2	CASTDHGGPIQETQYF	TGTGCCAGCACGGATCACGGAGGGCCGATCCAAGAGACCCAGTACTTC
15	-	TRBD2	TRBJ2-7	TRBV14	CASSQFTSGTYEQYF	TGTGCCAGCAGCCAGTTCACTAGCGGGACCTACGAGCAGTACTTC
14	-	TRBD2	TRBJ2-1	TRBV18	CASSPGLAGEGQFF	TGTGCCAGCTCACCGGGACTAGCGGGAGAGGGGCAGTTCTTC
12	-	TRBD1	TRBJ1-5	TRBV29-1	CSVGQGDQPQHF	TGCAGCGTCGGACAGGGAGATCAGCCCCAGCATTTT
19	once	TRBD1	TRBJ1-4	TRBV3-1/TRBV3-2	CASSQCRWTGVKTNEKLFF	TGTGCCAGCAGCCAATGCCGATGGACAGGGGTTAAGACTAATGAAAAACTGTTTTTT
16	-	TRBD1	TRBJ2-2	TRBV9	CASSARRQGAGGELFF	TGTGCCAGCAGCGCCCGTAGACAGGGGGCGGGCGGGGAGCTGTTTTTT
18	few	TRBD2	TRBJ2-1	TRBV7-9	CASSLTGGLTSGSFEQFF	TGTGCCAGCAGCTTAACAGGGGGCTTAACTAGCGGGAGCTTTGAGCAGTTCTTC
15	-	TRBD2	TRBJ2-1	TRBV27	CASSLSGTSPYEQFF	TGTGCCAGCAGTTTGTCCGGGACTAGTCCTTATGAGCAGTTCTTC
14	-	-	TRBJ1-4	TRBV7-9	CASSLIGGGEKLFF	TGTGCCAGCAGCTTAATCGGGGGAGGAGAAAAACTGTTTTTT
13	-	TRBD1	TRBJ2-2	TRBV2	CASGQGGNGELFF	TGTGCCAGCGGACAGGGGGGGAACGGGGAGCTGTTTTTT
14	-	TRBD2	TRBJ2-1	TRBV28	CASSIGLAGNEQFF	TGTGCCAGCAGTATTGGACTAGCGGGCAATGAGCAGTTCTTC
15	-	-	TRBJ2-5	TRBV9	CASSVSAAAKETQYF	TGTGCCAGCAGCGTATCAGCGGCCGCTAAAGAGACCCAGTACTTC
14	-	-	TRBJ1-4	TRBV7-2	CASTSPRQGEKLFF	TGTGCCAGCACCTCCCCCAGGCAGGGTGAAAAACTGTTTTTT
15	-	TRBD2	TRBJ2-2	TRBV7-2	CASSLTSGNTGELFF	TGTGCCAGCAGCTTGACTAGCGGGAACACCGGGGAGCTGTTTTTT
13	-	-	TRBJ2-5	TRBV6-5	CASMRVGEETQYF	TGTGCCAGCATGCGGGTAGGAGAGGAGACCCAGTACTTC
13	-	TRBD2	TRBJ2-7	TRBV11-2	CASRGLAGVEQYF	TGTGCCAGCAGGGGACTAGCGGGAGTCGAGCAGTACTTC
14	-	-	TRBJ1-1	TRBV19	CASTQYSPSREAFF	TGTGCCAGTACCCAATATTCCCCCTCGCGGGAAGCTTTCTTT
14	-	-	TRBJ1-1	TRBV6-5	CASIPPGGGGLAFF	TGTGCCAGCATCCCCCCAGGAGGCGGAGGATTAGCTTTCTTT
12	-	-	TRBJ1-1	TRBV18	CASSPGAAEAFF	TGTGCCAGCTCACCTGGGGCGGCTGAAGCTTTCTTT
14	-	TRBD2	TRBJ2-7	TRBV16	CASSGRGGSYEQYF	TGTGCCAGCAGCGGCCGGGGGGGGTCGTACGAGCAGTACTTC
15	-	-	TRBJ2-3	TRBV19	CASSIGQGRIDTQYF	TGTGCCAGTAGTATAGGCCAGGGGCGTATAGATACGCAGTATTTT
16	-	TRBD2	TRBJ2-1	TRBV9	CASSETSGVGINEQFF	TGTGCCAGCAGTGAGACTAGCGGGGTCGGAATCAATGAGCAGTTCTTC
12	-	-	TRBJ2-1	TRBV7-2	CASSFGVGEQFF	TGTGCCAGCAGCTTCGGGGTAGGTGAGCAGTTCTTC
15	-	-	TRBJ2-1	TRBV6-2/TRBV6-3	CASSHERSSYNEQFF	TGTGCCAGCAGTCACGAGAGGAGCTCCTACAATGAGCAGTTCTTC
14	-	TRBD2	TRBJ2-1	TRBV29-1	CSVEPSGRVDEQFF	TGCAGCGTTGAGCCTAGCGGGAGAGTAGATGAGCAGTTCTTC
12	-	TRBD1	TRBJ1-2	TRBV29-1	CSVEPTGFGYTF	TGCAGCGTTGAACCGACAGGGTTCGGCTACACCTTC
12	-	-	TRBJ1-5	TRBV29-1	CSVQGSNQPQHF	TGCAGCGTGCAGGGTAGCAATCAGCCCCAGCATTTT
16	-	TRBD2	TRBJ2-7	TRBV5-6	CASSLLGSGRAYEQYF	TGTGCCAGCAGCTTACTGGGGAGCGGGAGGGCCTACGAGCAGTACTTC
14	-	-	TRBJ1-1	TRBV5-4	CASSLGGVSTEAFF	TGTGCCAGCAGCTTGGGGGGGGTCTCCACTGAAGCTTTCTTT
12	once	-	TRBJ2-7	TRBV19	CASSPTDYEQYF	TGTGCCAGTAGCCCGACAGATTACGAGCAGTACTTC
14	-	-	TRBJ2-4	TRBV9	CASSGLSSSYIQYF	TGTGCCAGCAGCGGCCTATCTAGCTCGTACATTCAGTACTTC
12	-	-	TRBJ2-7	TRBV6-1	CASSETGGTTYF	TGTGCCAGCAGTGAAACAGGCGGGACCACGTACTTC
18	-	TRBD2	TRBJ2-3	TRBV5-6	CASSLVVAGGYGTDTQYF	TGTGCCAGCAGCTTGGTGGTAGCGGGAGGTTATGGCACAGATACGCAGTATTTT
13	-	TRBD2	TRBJ2-1	TRBV28	CASSFVGGNEQFF	TGTGCCAGCAGTTTTGTGGGGGGGAATGAGCAGTTCTTC
16	-	TRBD1	TRBJ2-6	TRBV5-1	CASTGTGVSGANVLTF	TGCGCCAGCACCGGGACAGGGGTCTCTGGGGCCAACGTCCTGACTTTC
12	once	-	TRBJ2-1	TRBV10-2	CATASGEGEQFF	TGCGCCACCGCTTCAGGGGAGGGGGAGCAGTTCTTC
13	few	TRBD1	TRBJ1-2	TRBV2	CASLWTGFNGYTF	TGTGCCAGCCTTTGGACAGGCTTTAATGGCTACACCTTC